One and the same sample provided the 18 T cell receptor beta chains below, sequenced in a study of shared clonotypes between healthy human individuals. This table comes from immunoSEQ multiplex PCR, and its TCRdb copy is limited to in-frame clones, with some not included. The sample has nearly 1,000,000 clones; 76% are singletons. Sequencing used memory CD4+ T cells sorted from blood. Subset defined: CD45RA-negative fraction. The receptors come from a man aged 18 to 29 in good health.

Here the CDR3 DNA reads TGCGCCAGCCGACAGATGGTAGCCACCGGGGAGCTGTTTTTT. This codes for CASRQMVATGELFF. The chain links TRBV5-1 to TRBJ2-2; TRBD1 is a possible D gene (5 bases). The CDR3 loop spans 14 amino acids. Between the trimmed V and J ends, which lost 7 bases and 4 bases, there was a span of 14 bases. The germline gives CDR1 SGHRS, CDR2 YFSETQ.

In regard to this clone: The junction differs from germline at one of its ends, possibly a read error. The chain is built from TRBV6-6 and TRBJ2-3; TRBD2 might be the D (5 bases). The CDR3 covers 11 residues. Germline lookup yields CDR1 MNHNY and CDR2 SVGAGI (reference sequence). In DNA, the CDR3 is TGTGCCAGCAGTGAATATCAGGACTTCCAGTTT. As protein: CASSEYQDFQF.

This chain joins TRBV7-9 and TRBJ1-5, with D hard to call. The CDR3 runs 15 residues. The V end lost 1 base, the J end lost 2 bases, and 9 bases lay between the germline ends. CDR1 SEHNR and CDR2 FQNEAQ come from the germline V gene (reference sequence). This CDR3 reads CASSLGRSGNQPQHF. The CDR3 coding sequence is TGTGCCAGCAGCTTAGGCAGGTCAGGCAATCAGCCCCAGCATTTT.

The V gene is TRBV7-9, the J gene TRBJ1-2; D might be TRBD1 (5 bases). There are 12 residues in the CDR3. Trimming removed 5 bases from V and 7 bases from J, with 11 bases in between. The germline gives CDR1 SEHNR, CDR2 FQNEAQ (reference sequence). The CDR3 coding sequence is TGTGCCAGCAGCGAAGGGACTAGTGGCTACACCTTC. It is translated as CASSEGTSGYTF.

This clone was seen a single time. CDR3 in amino acids: CASRSLAEDNYGYTF. Written as DNA, the CDR3 is TGTGCCAGCAGATCACTCGCCGAGGATAACTATGGCTACACCTTC. The gene calls are TRBV6-1 and TRBJ1-2; D is undetermined. V lost 6 bases and J 1 base, leaving 15 bases between the germline ends. The CDR3 is made up of 15 amino acids. The germline V gene encodes CDR1 MNHNS and CDR2 SASEGT.

The chain links TRBV9 to TRBJ1-5; a possible D gene is TRBD1 (5 bases). Germline V gene data show CDR1 as SGDLS and CDR2 as YYNGEE. V was cut by 0 bases and J by 2 bases, with 24 bases left in between. The CDR3 spans 20 residues. DNA for the CDR3: TGTGCCAGCAGCGTAGGCAGCAGGGAAGGCCTCGGTGAAGGCAATCAGCCCCAGCATTTT. Translating it yields CASSVGSREGLGEGNQPQHF.

The gene calls are TRBV10-3 and TRBJ1-5, with D tentatively TRBD1 (6 bases). Trimming removed 0 bases at V and 4 bases at J, with 13 bases between. The germline V gene encodes CDR1 ENHRY and CDR2 SYGVKD. The CDR3 loop spans 16 amino acids. The CDR3 here is CAISESRAGANQPQHF. DNA of the CDR3: TGTGCCATCAGTGAGTCGAGGGCAGGGGCGAATCAGCCCCAGCATTTT.

The rearrangement uses TRBV6-1 and TRBJ1-5; the match to TRBD1 covers 8 bases. Losses at the gene ends were 1 base for V and 7 bases for J; bases not matched to a gene: 6. CDR1 and CDR2 from the germline V gene are MNHNS and SASEGT. CDR3 size: 15 residues. As DNA, the CDR3 is TGTGCCAGCAGTGAAGACAGGGGGGGAAGGCAGCCCCAGCATTTT. It is translated as CASSEDRGGRQPQHF.

For the CDR3, the DNA is TGCGCCAGCAGCCTCAGGCCGGGTGGTTACAATGAGCAGTTCTTC. This codes for CASSLRPGGYNEQFF. The genes are TRBV5-1 and TRBJ2-1; no reliable D call. The CDR3 sequence is 15 residues long. V lost 4 bases to trimming and J lost 4 bases, with 15 bases between them. Per germline, CDR1 SGHRS and CDR2 YFSETQ.

With regard to this clone: Other DNA sequences within the sample encode an identical CDR3. CDR3 bases: TGTGCCAGCAGCGTAGAAGTATCAGATACGCAGTATTTT. Its protein product is CASSVEVSDTQYF. The V gene is TRBV9, the J gene TRBJ2-3; D gene ambiguous. The V gene's germline CDR1 is SGDLS and CDR2 YYNGEE. V lost 0 bases and J lost 4, with 6 bases in between. This CDR3 contains 13 residues.

This chain links TRBV2 with TRBJ2-3, with 10 bases aligning to TRBD2. CDR1 SNHLY and CDR2 FYNNEI come from the germline V gene. V lost 7 bases to trimming and J lost 5 bases; unmatched junction nucleotides: 9. The CDR3 runs 15 residues. The CDR3 spells CASKEGLAQEDTQYF. In DNA, the CDR3 is TGTGCCAGCAAGGAGGGACTAGCGCAGGAAGATACGCAGTATTTT.

J is TRBJ2-3 and V is TRBV6-1; D is undetermined. Trimming removed 2 bases at V and 6 bases at J, with 3 bases between. The CDR3 is 11 residues long. Germline-derived CDR1 and CDR2 are MNHNS and SASEGT. The CDR3 here is CASSELDTQYF. CDR3 nucleotide sequence: TGTGCCAGCAGTGAACTGGATACGCAGTATTTT.

The V and J genes are TRBV11-2 and TRBJ1-3; D perhaps matches TRBD1 (6 bases). Germline assignment: CDR1 SGHAT and CDR2 FQNNGV. Trimming took 6 bases from V and 0 from J, leaving 15 bases between them. The length of the CDR3 is 16 residues. This CDR3 is CASRPQGSSSGNTIYF. The CDR3 DNA is TGTGCCAGCAGGCCTCAGGGGTCAAGCTCTGGAAACACCATATATTTT.

Here the CDR3 reads CASSPRLAGDHYEQYF. CDR3 DNA sequence: TGTGCCAGCTCACCAAGGCTAGCGGGAGACCACTACGAGCAGTACTTC. The chain recombines TRBV18 with TRBJ2-7, with 10 bases lining up with TRBD2. The CDR3 is made up of 16 amino acids. The germline CDR1 and CDR2 sequences are KGHSH and LQKENI. V trimming: 2 bases; J trimming: 3 bases; junction bases outside the gene matches: 7.

This clone has ten or more counts. The chain joins TRBV6-5 to TRBJ2-1; 13 nucleotides agree with TRBD2. V shed 7 bases and J 6 bases; nucleotides not matched to a gene: 6. The CDR3 is made up of 15 amino acids. Germline V gene sequence: CDR1 MNHEY, CDR2 SVGAGI. For the CDR3, the DNA is TGTGCCAGCAATTCGGGACTAGCGGGATTCAATGAGCAGTTCTTC. Amino acid sequence: CASNSGLAGFNEQFF.

The rearrangement links TRBV19 to TRBJ1-6; D is undetermined. CDR3 length: 21 amino acids. V was pared by 2 bases and J by 0 bases, with 23 bases between. The germline V gene has CDR1 LNHDA and CDR2 SQIVND (reference sequence). CDR3 nucleotide sequence: TGTGCCAGTAGTATATTCGCTCTTCGGGGAACATCGAGCTCCTATAATTCACCCCTCCACTTT. It specifies CASSIFALRGTSSSYNSPLHF.

Worth noting for this clone: The missing conserved phenylalanine or tryptophan at the end of this CDR3 makes a read error likely. The DNA is omitted, as the CDR3 cannot be located on it reliably, and the CDR3 follows TCRdb's listing. The chain links TRBV18 to TRBJ1-4; the tabulated D call, TRBD1, remains unverified against the DNA. In germline, CDR1 is KGHSH, CDR2 LQKENI. With termini counted, the CDR3 has 11 amino acids. The CDR3 spells CASSLDRVFAL.

The gene calls are TRBV30 and TRBJ2-1; D is perhaps TRBD2 (6 bases). The V gene lost 5 bases and the J gene lost 0 bases, with 14 bases spanning the gap. From germline, CDR1 is GTSNPN and CDR2 SVGIG (reference sequence). CDR3 length: 15 amino acids. The CDR3 DNA is TGTGCCTGGGGGGGGAGCGGTTTCTCCTACAATGAGCAGTTCTTC. Amino acids: CAWGGSGFSYNEQFF.